This T cell receptor beta chain was identified during a study of T-cell memory formation after mild COVID-19. MiXCR, run by TCRdb on the 5' RACE reads, gives a single entry per CDR3 protein. The sample yields some 88,000 distinct CDR3 sequences, more than 20% seen once. Sequenced sample: PBMCs or a T cell subset sorted from them (not recorded which). This TCR derives from a man aged 18-30 years who had mild COVID-19 (a few samples of this study predate the infection). Cell type and time point are not known.

The DNA of the CDR3 is TGTGCCAGCAGCTCTAACAGCATGAACACTGAAGCTTTCTTT. Protein: CASSSNSMNTEAFF. The chain is built from TRBV7-9 and TRBJ1-1; no clear D gene. V shed 4 bases and J shed 0 bases, with 9 bases lying between them. Germline lookup yields CDR1 SEHNR and CDR2 FQNEAQ (reference sequence). The CDR3 has 14 residues. Together with reference TRBV7-9 and TRBJ1-1, the CDR3 gives the full variable domain: DTGVSQNPRHKITKRGQNVTFRCDPISEHNRLYWYRQTLGQGPEFLTYFQNEAQLEKSRLLSDRFSAERPKGSFSTLEIQRTEQGDSAMYLCASSSNSMNTEAFFGQGTRLTVV.